This T cell receptor beta chain was obtained from a study of blood T cell repertoires in COVID-19. Study-level background: T cells, B-cell-depleted T cells, or PBMCs provided the cDNA or gDNA that served as material.

Authors' processing steps: The assay estimated nucleated cells by amplifying reference gene primers. Measured with immunoSEQ multiplex PCR; TCRdb has only the in-frame clones, and not every one. The V and J calls and clone size are taken from that table; D and trimming were inferred from the DNA. Among tens of thousands of clones listed, approximately 88% were seen once. The sequencing input was peripheral blood. This clonotype was sampled from a human donor in a cohort sampled during active COVID-19.

In nucleotides, the CDR3 is TGTGCCACCAGTGATGGGGAGATCCCCGAGACCCAGTACTTC. Residues: CATSDGEIPETQYF. The V and J genes are TRBV24-1 and TRBJ2-5, with D possibly TRBD2 on 5 matching bases. The CDR3 covers 14 residues. Trimming took 3 bases from V and 5 from J, leaving 12 bases between them. From germline, CDR1 is KGHDR and CDR2 SFDVKD.